Given below is one T cell receptor beta chain in context. Its antigen is as yet unknown. This sample stems from a study of CD8 T cells in ankylosing spondylitis. Study conclusions and caveats: From matched ankylosing spondylitis synovial fluid, disease-linked clones were reportedly recovered at significantly enriched levels. Made up of eight highly homologous variants, a TCR beta motif appeared characteristic of ankylosing spondylitis blood.

TCRdb itself ran the 5' RACE reads through MiXCR, one entry per CDR3 protein. Of some 840,000 distinct CDR3 sequences listed, 10% to 15% are singletons. What was sequenced was blood, either unsorted or a sorted T cell fraction (not recorded which). This TCR was sampled from a male donor with ankylosing spondylitis.

CDR3 amino acids: CAIGQTGTETQYF. The CDR3 DNA follows: TGTGCCATTGGGCAGACAGGGACAGAGACCCAGTACTTC. The rearrangement uses TRBV10-3 and TRBJ2-5; 7 positions match TRBD1. The trim removed 9 bases at V and 4 bases at J, leaving 8 bases unmatched. The CDR3 consists of 13 residues. Germline lookup yields CDR1 ENHRY and CDR2 SYGVKD.